This TCR beta chain was found in a study of vaccination and CD4 T cells after COVID-19. Study as a whole: The authors exposed cells to overlapping spike peptides derived from SARS-CoV-2, HCoV-NL63, HCoV-OC43 and HCoV-229E. Control cultures received a CEFX pool, an HIV-1 Nef pool, or no peptide.

The Oncomine TCR Beta short-read assay was applied to DNA of cultured CD4+ T cells. Each CDR3 protein gets one entry after TCRdb re-called the PCR reads with MiXCR. The sample shows about 15,000 distinct CDR3 sequences, about 69% of them seen only once. This CDR3 has 14 amino acids. From germline, CDR1 is SGHTA and CDR2 FQGTGA. V was trimmed by 5 bases and J by 5 bases, leaving 15 bases between them. Notes on this clonotype: Its antigen is still unknown.

Sample treatment: roughly 11-day PBMC culture with coronavirus spike peptide pools or control peptides (ViraFEST assay). ViraFEST sequenced TCRs after peptide-pool expansion of antigen-specific T cells. At both days 3 and 7, half the medium was replaced with fresh IL-2 medium. The TCR was taken from a human donor who had recovered from COVID-19. Sequences were obtained from CD4+ T cells from blood, cultured in vitro. The chain uses TRBV7-3 and TRBJ2-5; possible D gene TRBD1, 6 bases. The DNA of the CDR3 is TGTGCCAGCAGCCAAGAAAGGGGGACGGAGACCCAGTACTTC. This encodes CASSQERGTETQYF.